This T cell receptor (beta chain) was identified in a study of T cell responses to AZD1222 COVID-19 vaccine. The assay was immunoSEQ multiplex PCR, and TCRdb's table has in-frame clones only and misses some. The table includes over 150,000 clones, roughly 90% detected once. Second doses were pooled across both intervals (about 4 or about 12 weeks). The germline CDR1 and CDR2 sequences are MNHEY and SVGAGI. This CDR3 has 11 residues. The germline V and J ends were trimmed by 6 bases and 5 bases, with 7 bases remaining between them. The sequencing here drew on peripheral blood, taken 28 days after the second AZD1222 dose. This chain joins TRBV6-5 and TRBJ1-2; no reliable D call. The sequence was obtained from an adult who received the AZD1222 COVID-19 vaccine. CDR3 in amino acids: CASSELYGYTF. CDR3 DNA sequence: TGTGCCAGCAGCGAGCTTTATGGCTACACCTTC.